This T cell receptor (beta chain) was identified in a study of beta chain features in type 1 diabetes. The study, taken as a whole, reports: Type 1 diabetes patients had TCRB CDR3s that were shorter (moderately but significantly so) in all four CD4+ subsets. Naive, central memory and Treg TCRB repertoires appeared more alike in patients than in healthy donors.

For this clone: Its specificity is not known.

Germline CDR1 and CDR2: SGHDN and FVKESK. V shed 0 bases, J shed 5 bases, and the junction held 6 bases outside the gene matches. This CDR3 contains 16 residues. Reverse transcribing all isolated RNA meant expressed TCRB transcripts were sequenced. Sequencing of naive, central memory and regulatory T cell samples gave an average of around 4 million reads. The repertoire was sequenced with immunoSEQ multiplex PCR; TCRdb's copy has only in-frame clones and lacks some. The sample lists around 150,000 clones, around 8.3% seen once, with 0.45% to 0.6% in the top ten. Sequencing was carried out using central memory CD4+ T cells from blood. The V call is TRBV14, the J call TRBJ1-4; 7 bases line up with TRBD1. This receptor was identified in a woman aged 18-29 years with type 1 diabetes. This CDR3 reads CASSQERGQSNEKLFF. CDR3 nucleotide sequence: TGTGCCAGCAGCCAAGAGAGGGGACAGTCAAATGAAAAACTGTTTTTT.